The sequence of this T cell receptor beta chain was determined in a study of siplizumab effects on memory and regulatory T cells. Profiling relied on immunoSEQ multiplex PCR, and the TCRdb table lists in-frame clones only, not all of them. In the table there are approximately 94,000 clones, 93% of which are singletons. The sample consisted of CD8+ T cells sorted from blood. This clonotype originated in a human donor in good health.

CDR3 sequence: CASSYGRQGSGYGYTF. The CDR3 nucleotides are TGTGCCAGCAGTTACGGCCGACAGGGCTCAGGCTATGGCTACACCTTC. This sequence joins TRBV6-5 and TRBJ1-2; TRBD1 matches 7 bases. CDR1 and CDR2 (germline): MNHEY, SVGAGI. Losses at the gene ends were 2 bases for V and 4 bases for J; bases not matched to a gene: 10. The CDR3 extends over 16 amino acids.